The 27 T cell receptor beta chains below come from one sample, sequenced in a study of T cell responses to AZD1222 COVID-19 vaccine. Produced via immunoSEQ multiplex PCR; TCRdb's table is partial and in-frame only. The data show about 130,000 clones, 90% seen once. Sequencing used peripheral blood, obtained on day 0 of MenACWY control vaccination. These TCRs come from an adult in good health.

V and J are TRBV7-2 and TRBJ2-7; TRBD2 matches at 7 bases. J was trimmed by 4 bases and V by 5 bases; bases with no gene match: 11. Germline CDR1 SGHTA, CDR2 FQGNSA. The CDR3 sequence is 15 residues long. In DNA form, the CDR3 reads TGTGCCAGCAGCATAGTGGGACTACTACTTTACGAGCAGTACTTC. Its protein product is CASSIVGLLLYEQYF.

The chain couples TRBV6-5 to TRBJ1-3, with D uncertain. The germline V gene has CDR1 MNHEY and CDR2 SVGAGI. The ends were cut back, 5 bases at V and 7 bases at J, with 18 bases in the middle. The CDR3 runs to 15 residues. The CDR3, as DNA: TGTGCCAGCAGTACCTTCCGACCTGGGGAGAACACCATATATTTT. Translation gives CASSTFRPGENTIYF.

The rearrangement uses TRBV21-1 and TRBJ2-5; TRBD2, as called in the table, went unchecked against the DNA. TRBV21-1 corresponds to a pseudogene. The CDR3 length is 16 residues. CDR3 nucleotides: TGTGCCAGCAGCAGTTGTGCGGCAGATCTCCAAGAGACCCAGTACTTC. This sequence encodes CASSSCAADLQETQYF.

The V and J genes are TRBV4-3 and TRBJ2-5, with 12 bases that match TRBD1. CDR3 length equals 17 residues. V trimming: 3 bases; J trimming: 3 bases; junction bases outside the gene matches: 8. The germline gives CDR1 LGHNA, CDR2 YSLEER. CDR3 nucleotide sequence: TGCGCCAGCAGCCAGGGACAGGGGGCACGGTTGGAAGAGACCCAGTACTTC. Its protein is CASSQGQGARLEETQYF.

The chain joins TRBV18 to TRBJ2-5; a weak D match, TRBD1 (5 bases). The CDR3 length is 15 residues. Germline V gives CDR1 KGHSH, CDR2 LQKENI. V gave up 3 bases and J gave up 4 bases, with 15 bases separating them. The CDR3 is CASSPGRVEVETQYF. In nucleotides, the CDR3 is TGTGCCAGCTCACCGGGCAGGGTGGAAGTAGAGACCCAGTACTTC.

The chain couples TRBV5-1 to TRBJ1-2; 9 bases match TRBD1. The V segment lost 0 bases and the J segment 5 bases; nucleotides outside the gene matches: 8. From germline, CDR1 is SGHRS and CDR2 YFSETQ. This CDR3 is built from 16 residues. CDR3 nucleotide sequence: TGCGCCAGCAGCTTGGCCTGGGACAGGGCGATGTATGGCTACACCTTC. It translates to CASSLAWDRAMYGYTF.

The chain uses TRBV11-2 and TRBJ2-4, with 12 bases matching TRBD1. Trimming cost V 1 base and J 10 bases; bases outside gene matches: 8. The CDR3 consists of 16 residues. Germline V gene lookup returns CDR1 SGHAT and CDR2 FQNNGV. DNA of the CDR3: TGTGCCAGCAGCTTAGTAGGGGGGACAGGGGGCGATATTCAGTACTTC. This gives the protein CASSLVGGTGGDIQYF.

In this sample, this clone turned up a few times. V and J are TRBV24-1 and TRBJ1-2, with 9 bases identical to TRBD1. Germline values: CDR1 KGHDR, CDR2 SFDVKD. With 4 bases clipped from V and 4 bases from J, the junction kept 6 bases outside the gene matches. CDR3 size: 15 residues. The DNA for the CDR3 is TGTGCCACCAGTGACCCCGGGACAGGGTTCTATGGCTACACCTTC. As protein: CATSDPGTGFYGYTF.

The rearrangement uses TRBV6-4 and TRBJ2-3, with no clear D. This CDR3 region has 14 residues. CDR1 and CDR2 from the germline V gene are MRHNA and SNTAGT. Deletions cut 0 bases from V and 8 bases from J, with 12 bases between. This CDR3 is CASSDSLAHATQYF. The CDR3 nucleotides read TGTGCCAGCAGTGACTCGCTGGCCCATGCTACGCAGTATTTT.

This chain joins TRBV6-5 and TRBJ2-7; the match to TRBD1 covers 7 bases. The CDR3 spans 11 residues. Germline trimming cut 6 bases from V and 4 bases from J; bases unmatched to any gene: 0. CDR1 is MNHEY and CDR2 is SVGAGI in the germline V gene. In nucleotides, the CDR3 is TGTGCCAGCAGGACAGGGTACGAGCAGTACTTC. It specifies CASRTGYEQYF.

The chain carries TRBV7-2 and TRBJ2-1, with 12 bases that match TRBD2. Germline V gene lookup returns CDR1 SGHTA and CDR2 FQGNSA. The CDR3 is 17 residues long. J was trimmed by 9 bases and V by 3 bases; bases with no gene match: 12. The CDR3 sequence is CASSFSRTSGEGGEQFF. As DNA, the CDR3 is TGTGCCAGCAGCTTCTCGCGGACTAGCGGGGAAGGGGGTGAGCAGTTCTTC.

V and J are TRBV12-5 and TRBJ2-1; D is unclear. The V and J ends lost 1 base and 8 bases respectively, with 9 bases between them. The CDR3 is 13 residues long. Germline-derived CDR1 and CDR2 are LGHNT and FRNRAP. This CDR3 reads CASGLDYRHEQFF. CDR3 nucleotides: TGTGCTAGTGGTTTGGATTATCGGCATGAGCAGTTCTTC.

This clone was seen once. The chain uses TRBV9 and TRBJ2-5, with a weak D call TRBD1 (7 bases). The CDR3 is made up of 15 amino acids. Trimming took 3 bases from V and 2 from J, leaving 14 bases between them. Germline CDR1 is SGDLS and CDR2 is YYNGEE. CDR3 in amino acids: CASSAGGTEQETQYF. The CDR3 DNA follows: TGTGCCAGCAGCGCTGGAGGGACAGAACAAGAGACCCAGTACTTC.

This clone has only a few counts. The sample contains more than one DNA sequence encoding this CDR3. CDR3 sequence (DNA): TGCGCCAGCAGCTTGGAAGGGACCTACGAGCAGTACTTC. This encodes CASSLEGTYEQYF. The chain carries TRBV5-1 and TRBJ2-7; no clear D gene. The V end lost 0 bases, the J end lost 2 bases, and 6 bases lay between the germline ends. The CDR3 loop spans 13 amino acids. Germline V gene data show CDR1 as SGHRS and CDR2 as YFSETQ.

The chain combines TRBV28 with TRBJ2-2; D is perhaps TRBD1 (6 bases). The CDR3 runs to 16 residues. The V end was cut by 3 bases, the J end by 2 bases, with 13 bases between. Germline CDR1 MDHEN, CDR2 SYDVKM. CDR3 protein: CASSFRTDSNTGELFF. The CDR3 bases are TGTGCCAGCAGTTTTCGGACAGACAGTAACACCGGGGAGCTGTTTTTT. The variable domain in full, with the rest retrieved from reference TRBV28 and TRBJ2-2, is DVKVTQSSRYLVKRTGEKVFLECVQDMDHENMFWYRQDPGLGLRLIYFSYDVKMKEKGDIPEGYSVSREKKERFSLILESASTNQTSMYLCASSFRTDSNTGELFFGEGSRLTVL.

This sequence joins TRBV4-1 and TRBJ1-6; D is undetermined. Germline V gene lookup returns CDR1 MGHRA and CDR2 YSYEKL. Trimming pared 1 base from V and 0 bases from J, leaving 19 bases between. CDR3 size: 20 residues. The CDR3 DNA is TGCGCCAGCAGCCAAGGTCCCTCGTCGCTGCCGAGCTCCTATAATTCACCCCTCCACTTT. Translation gives CASSQGPSSLPSSYNSPLHF.

This rearrangement joins TRBV7-2 to TRBJ2-2; TRBD2 aligns across 9 bases. Germline CDR1 SGHTA, CDR2 FQGNSA. With V trimmed by 1 base and J by 6 bases, 3 bases remained unmatched. This CDR3 has 15 residues. CDR3 in amino acids: CASSLVAGDPGELFF. The CDR3 DNA is TGTGCCAGCAGCTTAGTAGCGGGAGACCCCGGGGAGCTGTTTTTT.

This clone was observed a few times. The gene calls are TRBV4-1 and TRBJ1-6; D unresolved. The CDR3 loop spans 13 amino acids. The V end lost 0 bases, the J end lost 9 bases, and 6 bases lay between the germline ends. CDR1 and CDR2 (germline): MGHRA, YSYEKL. CDR3 in amino acids: CASSQDRTSPLHF. The CDR3 nucleotides are TGCGCCAGCAGCCAAGACAGGACTTCACCCCTCCACTTT.

The chain combines TRBV5-1 with TRBJ2-7; 11 positions agree with TRBD2. CDR1 and CDR2 from the germline V gene are SGHRS and YFSETQ. V lost 5 bases and J lost 0; bases outside the gene matches: 4. This CDR3 is built from 15 residues. CDR3 in DNA: TGCGCCAGCAGTCAACTAGCGGGGGACTCCTACGAGCAGTACTTC. This sequence encodes CASSQLAGDSYEQYF.

V usage is TRBV10-3 and J usage is TRBJ2-1; no clear D. The CDR3 runs 11 residues. Trimming took off 4 bases at V and 7 bases at J, with 5 bases between the two ends. The germline V gene has CDR1 ENHRY and CDR2 SYGVKD. CDR3: CAISVGNEQFF. CDR3 bases: TGTGCCATCAGTGTAGGTAATGAGCAGTTCTTC.

The genes are TRBV19 and TRBJ2-3; D is undetermined. CDR3 length: 13 amino acids. CDR1 and CDR2 from the germline V gene are LNHDA and SQIVND (reference sequence). The V gene lost 1 base and the J gene lost 6 bases, with 8 bases spanning the gap. As DNA, the CDR3 is TGTGCCAGTAGTATAGTGGGTGCCGATACGCAGTATTTT. It encodes CASSIVGADTQYF.

The chain combines TRBV12-3 or TRBV12-4 with TRBJ2-3, with D possibly TRBD2 on 6 matching bases. The CDR3 extends over 12 amino acids. V lost 5 bases and J 8 bases, leaving 11 bases between the germline ends. The DNA for the CDR3 is TGTGCCAGCAGTGCGGGACCCTCTACGCAGTATTTT. Its translation is CASSAGPSTQYF.

The rearrangement uses TRBV14 and TRBJ2-5; D possibly corresponds to TRBD1 (6 bases). CDR1 is SGHDN and CDR2 is FVKESK in the germline V gene. The V end lost 2 bases, the J end lost 5 bases, and 12 bases lay between the germline ends. The CDR3 is made up of 14 amino acids. For the CDR3, the DNA is TGTGCCAGCAGCCAATGGGGGCTAGGGGAGACCCAGTACTTC. Translating it yields CASSQWGLGETQYF.

The J gene is TRBJ1-1, the V gene TRBV28; 7 bases are shared with TRBD1. Per germline, CDR1 MDHEN and CDR2 SYDVKM. Trimming took 6 bases from V and 7 from J; bases not matched to a gene: 8. The CDR3 runs 13 residues. As DNA, the CDR3 is TGTGCCAGCAGCGCGGGACAGCGGGGTGAAGCTTTCTTT. Amino acid sequence: CASSAGQRGEAFF.

The chain uses TRBV5-4 and TRBJ2-2; 9 nucleotides align to TRBD2. Germline trimming cut 5 bases from V and 6 bases from J; bases unmatched to any gene: 14. The CDR3 extends over 17 amino acids. The germline V gene encodes CDR1 SGHNT and CDR2 YYREEE (reference sequence). For the CDR3, the DNA is TGTGCCAGCAGTTCGGGGTCGCGGGGGGGAGGCGCCGGGGAGCTGTTTTTT. This translates into CASSSGSRGGGAGELFF.

The V and J genes are TRBV7-6 and TRBJ2-1; D is undetermined. The germline CDR1 and CDR2 sequences are SGHVS and FNYEAQ. This CDR3 contains 13 residues. Trimming removed 0 bases from V and 7 bases from J, with 7 bases in between. Here the CDR3 reads CASSLARNNEQFF. CDR3 in DNA: TGTGCCAGCAGCTTAGCGCGTAATAATGAGCAGTTCTTC. Supplemented by reference TRBV7-6 and TRBJ2-1, the full variable domain reads GAGVSQSPRYKVTKRGQDVALRCDPISGHVSLYWYRQALGQGPEFLTYFNYEAQQDKSGLPNDRFSAERPEGSISTLTIQRTEQRDSAMYRCASSLARNNEQFFGPGTRLTVL.

The sample holds a few counts of this clone. The chain employs TRBV6-2 or TRBV6-3 and TRBJ2-1, with 13 bases identical to TRBD2. The CDR3 extends over 15 amino acids. Germline V gene sequence: CDR1 MNHEY, CDR2 SVGEGT. The trim removed 8 bases at V and 6 bases at J, leaving 7 bases unmatched. The CDR3 nucleotides are TGTGCCAGCGGCCCGAGACTAGCGGGAGGCAATGAGCAGTTCTTC. Encoded protein: CASGPRLAGGNEQFF.